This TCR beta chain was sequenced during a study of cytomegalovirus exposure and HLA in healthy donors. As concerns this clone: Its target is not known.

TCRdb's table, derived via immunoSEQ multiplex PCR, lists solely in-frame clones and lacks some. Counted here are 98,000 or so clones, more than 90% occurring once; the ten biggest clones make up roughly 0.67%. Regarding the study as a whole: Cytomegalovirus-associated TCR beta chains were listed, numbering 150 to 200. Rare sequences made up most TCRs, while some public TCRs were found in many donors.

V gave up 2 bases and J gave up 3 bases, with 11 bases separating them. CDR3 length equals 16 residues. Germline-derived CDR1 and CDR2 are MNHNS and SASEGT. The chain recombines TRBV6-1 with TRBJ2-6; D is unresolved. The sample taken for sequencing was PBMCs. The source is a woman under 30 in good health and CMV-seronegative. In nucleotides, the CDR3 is TGTGCCAGCAGTGAAATGGCCGCAGTTGGGGCCAACGTCCTGACTTTC. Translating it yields CASSEMAAVGANVLTF.